This T cell receptor (beta chain) was retrieved from a study of neurological immune-mediated disorders. In this sample, this clonotype turned up many times. MiXCR, applied by TCRdb to the 5' RACE reads, yields one record per CDR3 protein. Of roughly 74,000 distinct CDR3 sequences in the sample, around 5% were seen once. Specimen: PBMCs. This clonotype was sampled from a man younger than 35 with multiple sclerosis.

The CDR3 is CASSQPPVGYRGQEQYF. CDR3 in DNA: TGCGCCAGCAGCCAGCCTCCCGTGGGGTACAGGGGGCAGGAGCAGTACTTC. The V call is TRBV4-3, the J call TRBJ2-7; 9 bases map to TRBD1. This CDR3 has 17 amino acids. V shed 3 bases, J shed 7 bases, and the junction held 16 bases outside the gene matches. Germline CDR1 and CDR2: LGHNA and YSLEER.